Below are 28 T cell receptor beta chains sequenced from a single sample in a study of blood T cell repertoires in COVID-19. Sequencing used immunoSEQ multiplex PCR; TCRdb keeps in-frame clones, though not all of them. Counted here are more than 70,000 clones, approximately 88% occurring once; the ten biggest clones make up 5.8%. Sequencing input: peripheral blood. These receptors were obtained from a man over 45 with active COVID-19.

This chain joins TRBV5-6 and TRBJ2-7; 8 bases are shared with TRBD1. CDR3 length equals 15 residues. The V gene end was trimmed by 3 bases and the J gene end by 3 bases; junction bases not matched to a gene: 8. Germline V gene sequence: CDR1 SGHDT, CDR2 YYEEEE. CDR3 DNA: TGTGCCAGCAGCTACCAGGACAGGGTAGGCTACGAGCAGTACTTC. Translation gives CASSYQDRVGYEQYF.

The chain links TRBV18 to TRBJ1-1; 10 bases map to TRBD1. Looked up from germline, CDR1 is KGHSH and CDR2 is LQKENI. The CDR3 totals 13 residues. Trimming took 6 bases from V and 8 from J; bases not matched to a gene: 6. The CDR3 reads CASSPGTGEEAFF. DNA for the CDR3: TGTGCCAGCTCCCCCGGGACAGGGGAGGAAGCTTTCTTT.

J is TRBJ1-1 and V is TRBV9; unclear D gene. This CDR3 spans 13 amino acids. In germline, CDR1 is SGDLS, CDR2 YYNGEE. Trimming pared 0 bases from V and 4 bases from J, leaving 7 bases between. The CDR3 region has the DNA TGTGCCAGCAGCGTAGACTCCGGCACTGAAGCTTTCTTT. This gives the protein CASSVDSGTEAFF.

J is TRBJ1-4 and V is TRBV5-1, with 7 bases lining up with TRBD1. The trim removed 4 bases at V and 0 bases at J, leaving 9 bases unmatched. This CDR3 is 17 amino acids long. Germline lookup yields CDR1 SGHRS and CDR2 YFSETQ. The CDR3 sequence is CASSLFGQAATNEKLFF. The CDR3 DNA is TGCGCCAGCAGCCTATTCGGACAGGCTGCAACTAATGAAAAACTGTTTTTT.

The chain employs TRBV18 and TRBJ1-5; 7 bases are shared with TRBD1. Germline CDR1 reads KGHSH; CDR2 reads LQKENI. Unmatched junction bases numbered 2, after V lost 3 bases and J lost 3 bases. This CDR3 is 14 amino acids long. The CDR3 nucleotides read TGTGCCAGCTCACCCGGGACAGTCAATCAGCCCCAGCATTTT. Amino acid sequence: CASSPGTVNQPQHF.

V usage is TRBV19 and J usage is TRBJ2-7, with 9 bases lining up with TRBD1. Germline CDR1 LNHDA, CDR2 SQIVND (reference sequence). CDR3 length: 14 residues. The V segment lost 7 bases and the J segment 3 bases; nucleotides outside the gene matches: 7. The DNA for the CDR3 is TGTGCCAGTAACAGAGCGGGACAGGGCTACGAGCAGTACTTC. It codes for CASNRAGQGYEQYF.

The chain joins TRBV28 to TRBJ1-2, with 7 positions matching TRBD1. Germline CDR1 is MDHEN and CDR2 is SYDVKM. The CDR3 has 13 residues. Trimming took 4 bases from V and 3 from J; bases not matched to a gene: 2. The CDR3 nucleotides are TGTGCCAGCAGTTCCGGACAGGACTATGGCTACACCTTC. This gives the protein CASSSGQDYGYTF.

Notes on this clone: Because the CDR3's place on the DNA is in doubt, the DNA is left out and the CDR3 is given as listed by TCRdb. V gene TRBV7-9 combines with J gene TRBJ2-7; TRBD2 is the table's D call, not checked against the DNA. The CDR3 is 13 residues long, counting both termini. The germline V gene has CDR1 SEHNR and CDR2 FQNEAQ (reference sequence). The CDR3: CASSLGLVGGGAF.

J is TRBJ1-1 and V is TRBV2; 8 bases are shared with TRBD1. V shed 11 bases, J shed 5 bases, and the junction held 16 bases outside the gene matches. This CDR3 contains 15 residues. Germline values: CDR1 SNHLY, CDR2 FYNNEI. CDR3 DNA sequence: TGTGCCTCACAGCCGCTGACAGGGGAGGGAACTGAAGCTTTCTTT. As protein: CASQPLTGEGTEAFF.

CDR3 region: CASSARETQYF. The CDR3 DNA follows: TGTGCCAGCAGTGCCCGGGAGACCCAGTACTTC. V and J are TRBV28 and TRBJ2-5, with D uncertain. The CDR3 consists of 11 residues. V was cut by 5 bases and J by 5 bases, with 6 bases left in between. Germline CDR1 reads MDHEN; CDR2 reads SYDVKM.

The chain combines TRBV9 with TRBJ1-1; 10 bases line up with TRBD1. Germline V lookup: CDR1 SGDLS, CDR2 YYNGEE. CDR3 size: 14 residues. V dropped 4 bases and J dropped 1; count of bases not matched to a gene: 1. CDR3 in amino acids: CASSRTGGNTEAFF. CDR3 coding DNA: TGTGCCAGCAGCCGGACAGGGGGGAACACTGAAGCTTTCTTT.

This chain joins TRBV24-1 and TRBJ2-7; maybe TRBD1 (5 bases). With 3 bases removed from V and 3 bases from J, the gap between germline ends came to 11 bases. The CDR3 totals 14 residues. Germline values: CDR1 KGHDR, CDR2 SFDVKD. The CDR3 nucleotides are TGTGCCACCAGTGATCCCACCAGGGACTACGAGCAGTACTTC. Encoded protein: CATSDPTRDYEQYF.

This chain connects TRBV19 to TRBJ2-3; 9 positions agree with TRBD1. This CDR3 spans 15 amino acids. The V gene's germline CDR1 is LNHDA and CDR2 SQIVND (reference sequence). J lost 6 bases, V lost 6 bases, and 10 bases had no gene match. CDR3 nucleotides: TGTGCCAGTAGGGACAGGGGTGGCTCCGCGGATACGCAGTATTTT. Protein: CASRDRGGSADTQYF.

The V gene is TRBV28, the J gene TRBJ1-2; possibly TRBD1 for D (5 bases). Germline loops: CDR1 MDHEN, CDR2 SYDVKM. V was shortened by 6 bases and J by 4 bases, with 15 bases between the two germline ends. The CDR3 is 14 amino acids. Written as DNA, the CDR3 is TGTGCCAGCAGCCAATTACAGGCAGCCTATGGCTACACCTTC. Protein: CASSQLQAAYGYTF.

J is TRBJ2-2 and V is TRBV7-3, with a tentative D call TRBD2 (6 bases). The V end lost 2 bases, the J end lost 4 bases, and 11 bases lay between the germline ends. CDR1 SGHTA and CDR2 FQGTGA come from the germline V gene. The CDR3 spans 15 residues. The CDR3 region is CASSLSGVSTGELFF. The CDR3, as DNA: TGTGCCAGCAGCTTATCGGGGGTTAGCACCGGGGAGCTGTTTTTT.

V usage is TRBV21-1 and J usage is TRBJ2-7; the DNA was not compared with TRBD2, the D call given in the table. TRBV21-1 is labeled a pseudogene. The CDR3 consists of 14 residues. The CDR3 region has the DNA TGTGCCAGCAACCCCGGGACTGCGACCTACGAGCAGTACTTC. This gives the protein CASNPGTATYEQYF.

This clone was recorded once. The chain uses TRBV7-2 and TRBJ2-7; D may be TRBD1 (5 bases). The CDR3 has 14 amino acids. Between the trimmed V and J ends, which lost 1 base and 6 bases, there was a span of 13 bases. Germline CDR1 is SGHTA and CDR2 is FQGNSA. CDR3: CASSLGGRVGEQYF. The CDR3 DNA follows: TGTGCCAGCAGCTTAGGCGGCAGGGTAGGCGAGCAGTACTTC.

V usage is TRBV24-1 and J usage is TRBJ2-7; D not resolved. Germline V gene sequence: CDR1 KGHDR, CDR2 SFDVKD. The V and J ends lost 7 bases and 6 bases respectively, with 12 bases between them. The CDR3 contains 12 residues. CDR3 residues: CATRGDTPEQYF. Written as DNA, the CDR3 is TGTGCCACCAGAGGCGACACCCCCGAGCAGTACTTC.

In its sample, this clone was seen a few times. The V and J genes are TRBV6-5 and TRBJ1-1, with D uncertain. V was shortened by 7 bases and J by 4 bases, with 10 bases between the two germline ends. CDR3 length: 12 amino acids. Germline CDR1 is MNHEY and CDR2 is SVGAGI. The DNA for the CDR3 is TGTGCCAGCATGAGGGAGGGCACTGAAGCTTTCTTT. Translated, it gives CASMREGTEAFF.

The chain couples TRBV7-7 to TRBJ2-7; 9 positions agree with TRBD2. V gave up 4 bases and J gave up 4 bases; unmatched junction bases: 11. Germline CDR1 is SSHAT and CDR2 is FNYEAQ (reference sequence). The CDR3 has 16 residues. The CDR3 loop is CASSYSLAGIVYEQYF. The CDR3 coding sequence is TGTGCCAGCAGCTATAGTCTAGCGGGAATAGTATACGAGCAGTACTTC.

The chain joins TRBV5-5 to TRBJ1-1, with 8 bases identical to TRBD1. V trimming: 4 bases; J trimming: 6 bases; junction bases outside the gene matches: 11. This CDR3 has 15 residues. Germline V lookup: CDR1 SGHKS, CDR2 YYEKEE (reference sequence). CDR3 nucleotide sequence: TGTGCCAGCAGCGGAAAACAGGGGGTTGGCGCTGAAGCTTTCTTT. Translated, it gives CASSGKQGVGAEAFF.

To note about this clone: An end of the junction differs from the germline gene, which may be a read error. The V and J genes are TRBV20-1 and TRBJ2-7; TRBD2 matches at 7 bases. The CDR3 sequence is 11 residues long. Germline V gene data show CDR1 as DFQATT and CDR2 as SNEGSKA (reference sequence). The DNA for the CDR3 is TGCAGTGCCAGAGGGGACTATGTGCAGTACTTC. It codes for CSARGDYVQYF.

The gene calls are TRBV7-2 and TRBJ2-3; D is ambiguous. This CDR3 region has 14 residues. Deletions cut 2 bases from V and 0 bases from J, with 6 bases between. Germline V lookup: CDR1 SGHTA, CDR2 FQGNSA. Here the CDR3 reads CASSLSFSTDTQYF. CDR3 nucleotide sequence: TGTGCCAGCAGCTTAAGCTTTAGCACAGATACGCAGTATTTT.

CDR3 sequence (DNA): TGTGCCAGCAGCGCCGACAGATCAAATTCACCCCTCCACTTT. Amino acid sequence: CASSADRSNSPLHF. The chain uses TRBV5-6 and TRBJ1-6; weak D call: TRBD1 (5 bases). This CDR3 has 14 residues. Germline V lookup: CDR1 SGHDT, CDR2 YYEEEE. Trimming left V 4 bases short and J 7 bases short, with 12 bases between.

This rearrangement joins TRBV5-4 to TRBJ1-1, with unresolved D. CDR1 and CDR2 (germline): SGHNT, YYREEE (reference sequence). The CDR3 has 16 amino acids. With 0 bases removed from V and 1 base from J, the gap between germline ends came to 13 bases. CDR3 loop: CASSLGVAGGNTEAFF. As DNA, the CDR3 is TGTGCCAGCAGCTTGGGGGTGGCGGGTGGGAACACTGAAGCTTTCTTT.

V and J are TRBV4-1 and TRBJ2-7; 7 bases are shared with TRBD1. Trimming removed 4 bases from V and 3 bases from J; junction bases left unmatched: 6. Germline lookup yields CDR1 MGHRA and CDR2 YSYEKL. The CDR3 extends over 14 amino acids. CDR3 nucleotide sequence: TGCGCCAGCAGCCCGACAGGGTTCAACTACGAGCAGTACTTC. This sequence encodes CASSPTGFNYEQYF.

This sequence joins TRBV18 and TRBJ2-7; 8 bases agree with TRBD1. J gave up 6 bases and V 3 bases, and 10 bases lay outside the gene matches. Germline CDR1 and CDR2: KGHSH and LQKENI. The CDR3 has 15 amino acids. The CDR3: CASSPVRTGIGEQYF. CDR3 nucleotides: TGTGCCAGCTCACCTGTCAGGACAGGGATTGGCGAGCAGTACTTC.

V and J are TRBV5-1 and TRBJ2-2, with TRBD2 matching 8 bases. J was trimmed by 6 bases and V by 5 bases; bases with no gene match: 6. Germline-derived CDR1 and CDR2 are SGHRS and YFSETQ. The CDR3 spans 14 residues. The CDR3 loop reads CASSNGGDPGELFF. The CDR3 region has the DNA TGCGCCAGCAGTAACGGGGGGGACCCCGGGGAGCTGTTTTTT.